These 8 T cell receptor beta chains came from one sample sequenced in a study of radiation and T cells in renal cell carcinoma. Time point of the sample: blood 2 weeks post-SBRT. Treatment specified: 15 Gy SBRT to primary tumor, nephrectomy 4 weeks later. The assay was immunoSEQ multiplex PCR, and TCRdb's table has in-frame clones only and misses some. The table has fewer than 150,000 clones, 88% seen once. Material: blood, obtained from a patient whose treatment included radiotherapy and nephrectomy. These receptors were taken from a woman aged 70-85 years with renal cell carcinoma.

The chain joins TRBV7-8 to TRBJ1-2; D might be TRBD1 (6 bases). The V and J ends lost 5 bases and 5 bases respectively, with 15 bases between them. This CDR3 has 14 residues. Germline lookup yields CDR1 SGHVS and CDR2 FQNEAQ. DNA of the CDR3: TGTGCCAGCAGCCGGGACATCGTCGAATATGGCTACACCTTC. This sequence encodes CASSRDIVEYGYTF.

The chain couples TRBV2 to TRBJ2-5; TRBD1 matches at 7 bases. V dropped 3 bases and J dropped 2; count of bases not matched to a gene: 6. The CDR3 runs 15 residues. Germline CDR1 reads SNHLY; CDR2 reads FYNNEI. CDR3 loop: CASSEKTGWQETQYF. For the CDR3, the DNA is TGTGCCAGCAGTGAGAAGACAGGGTGGCAAGAGACCCAGTACTTC.

The chain recombines TRBV19 with TRBJ1-1; tentatively, D is TRBD1 (5 bases). The V gene lost 5 bases and the J gene lost 8 bases, with 15 bases spanning the gap. Germline V gives CDR1 LNHDA, CDR2 SQIVND (reference sequence). The CDR3 loop spans 13 amino acids. The CDR3 DNA reads TGTGCCAGTAGTTTATTGGGGACCCACGAAGCTTTCTTT. Its protein product is CASSLLGTHEAFF.

The chain combines TRBV19 with TRBJ2-3; no clear D. The V gene's germline CDR1 is LNHDA and CDR2 SQIVND (reference sequence). V was shortened by 6 bases and J by 6 bases, with 13 bases between the two germline ends. CDR3 size: 13 residues. The CDR3 nucleotides are TGTGCCAGTAGCCGGAGTTTGTCCGATACGCAGTATTTT. Amino acid sequence: CASSRSLSDTQYF.

The CDR3 DNA is TGTGCCAGCAGCTTGGGAGGGGGCTTGTACTTC. Translated, it gives CASSLGGGLYF. The V gene is TRBV5-8, the J gene TRBJ2-7, with TRBD1 matching 7 bases. The CDR3 covers 11 residues. Germline V gene lookup returns CDR1 SGHTS and CDR2 YDEGEE. The ends lost 0 bases at V and 12 bases at J; junction bases unmatched: 3.

V is TRBV27 and J is TRBJ1-2, with a tentative D call TRBD1 (5 bases). V was clipped by 8 bases and J by 1 base, with 14 bases between them. The CDR3 length is 14 residues. Germline V gives CDR1 MNHEY, CDR2 SMNVEV (reference sequence). CDR3 sequence: CASSFGGVNYGYTF. The CDR3 DNA sequence: TGTGCCAGCTCCTTCGGGGGGGTTAACTATGGCTACACCTTC.

This clone was picked up one time. CDR3 region: CASSMGTGVGRGAFF. The DNA for the CDR3 is TGTGCCAGTAGTATGGGGACAGGGGTCGGGAGGGGAGCTTTCTTT. The chain uses TRBV19 and TRBJ1-1; 10 bases line up with TRBD1. Germline V gene data show CDR1 as LNHDA and CDR2 as SQIVND (reference sequence). The CDR3 runs to 15 residues. J lost 10 bases, V lost 3 bases, and 11 bases had no gene match.

As DNA, the CDR3 is TGCAGTGCTAGATTTGACAGGGGAGCTTTCTTT. Protein sequence: CSARFDRGAFF. The chain links TRBV20-1 to TRBJ1-1; 8 nucleotides align to TRBD1. The CDR3 consists of 11 residues. V lost 2 bases to trimming and J lost 10 bases; unmatched junction nucleotides: 3. Germline assignment: CDR1 DFQATT and CDR2 SNEGSKA (reference sequence).